This T cell receptor beta chain emerged from a study of T cell responses to AZD1222 COVID-19 vaccine. Looking at the study overall: The study pooled second doses at about 4 or about 12 weeks.

The protocol was immunoSEQ multiplex PCR, while the TCRdb copy is restricted to in-frame clones and leaves out a portion. Among more than 140,000 clones, more than 70% were seen once, and the ten largest hold around 2%. General study results and limits: The study reported that nearly half of spike-specific TCRs target unmutated variant regions. After the peak T cell response, and only then, were repertoires sampled.

This clone was seen once. The antigen remains undetermined. The clonotype comes from an adult in good health. Sample: peripheral blood, taken on day 0 of AZD1222 vaccination.

The CDR3 region is CASTPGAPRGYTF. For the CDR3, the DNA is TGTGCCAGCACCCCGGGGGCCCCGAGGGGCTACACCTTC. V is TRBV7-9 and J is TRBJ1-2, with D tentatively TRBD1 (6 bases). The CDR3 has 13 amino acids. Germline V gene data show CDR1 as SEHNR and CDR2 as FQNEAQ (reference sequence). The V end lost 7 bases, the J end lost 8 bases, and 17 bases lay between the germline ends.